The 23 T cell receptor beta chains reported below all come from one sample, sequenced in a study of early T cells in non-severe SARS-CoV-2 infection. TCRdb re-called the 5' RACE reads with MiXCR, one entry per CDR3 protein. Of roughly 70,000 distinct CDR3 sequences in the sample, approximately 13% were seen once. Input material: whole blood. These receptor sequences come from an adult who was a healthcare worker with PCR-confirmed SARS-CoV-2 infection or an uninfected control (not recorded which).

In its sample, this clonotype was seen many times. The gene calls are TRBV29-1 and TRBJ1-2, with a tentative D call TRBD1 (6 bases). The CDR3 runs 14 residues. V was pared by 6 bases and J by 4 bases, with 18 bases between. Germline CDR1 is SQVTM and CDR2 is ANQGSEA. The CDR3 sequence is CSVPRGEGTYGYTF. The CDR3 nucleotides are TGCAGCGTCCCGAGGGGGGAAGGTACCTATGGCTACACCTTC.

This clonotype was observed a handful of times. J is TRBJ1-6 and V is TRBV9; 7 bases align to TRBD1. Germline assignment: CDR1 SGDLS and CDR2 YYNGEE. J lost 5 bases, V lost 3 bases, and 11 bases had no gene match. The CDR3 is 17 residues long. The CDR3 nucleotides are TGTGCCAGCAGCGCGGGGGCGGGACAGTCCAATAATTCACCCCTCCACTTT. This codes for CASSAGAGQSNNSPLHF. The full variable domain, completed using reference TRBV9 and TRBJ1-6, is DSGVTQTPKHLITATGQRVTLRCSPRSGDLSVYWYQQSLDQGLQFLIQYYNGEERAKGNILERFSAQQFPDLHSELNLSSLELGDSALYFCASSAGAGQSNNSPLHFGNGTRLTVT.

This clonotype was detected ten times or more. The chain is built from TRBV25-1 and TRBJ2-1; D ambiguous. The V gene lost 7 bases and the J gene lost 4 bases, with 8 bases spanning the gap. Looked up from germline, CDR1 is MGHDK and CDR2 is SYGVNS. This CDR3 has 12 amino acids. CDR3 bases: TGTGCCAGCACCAGAGATTACAATGAGCAGTTCTTC. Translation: CASTRDYNEQFF.

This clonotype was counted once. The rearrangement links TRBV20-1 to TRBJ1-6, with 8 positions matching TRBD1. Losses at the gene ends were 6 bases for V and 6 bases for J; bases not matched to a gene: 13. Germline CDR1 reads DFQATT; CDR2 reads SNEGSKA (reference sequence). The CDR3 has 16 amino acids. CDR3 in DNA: TGCAGTGCCGAGCGGTCAGGGGGCTCGGGTAATTCACCCCTCCACTTT. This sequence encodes CSAERSGGSGNSPLHF.

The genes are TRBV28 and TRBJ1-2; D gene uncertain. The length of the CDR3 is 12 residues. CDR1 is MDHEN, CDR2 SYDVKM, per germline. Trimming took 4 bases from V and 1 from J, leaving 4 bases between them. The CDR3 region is CASSSYNYGYTF. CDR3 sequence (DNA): TGTGCCAGCAGTTCCTATAACTATGGCTACACCTTC.

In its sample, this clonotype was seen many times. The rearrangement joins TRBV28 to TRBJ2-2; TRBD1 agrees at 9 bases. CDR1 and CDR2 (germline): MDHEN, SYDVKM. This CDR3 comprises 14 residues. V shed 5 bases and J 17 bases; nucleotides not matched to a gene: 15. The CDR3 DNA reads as TGTGCCAGCAGTCCCGGGACAGGGCCCATCGGGCTTTTTTTT. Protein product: CASSPGTGPIGLFF.

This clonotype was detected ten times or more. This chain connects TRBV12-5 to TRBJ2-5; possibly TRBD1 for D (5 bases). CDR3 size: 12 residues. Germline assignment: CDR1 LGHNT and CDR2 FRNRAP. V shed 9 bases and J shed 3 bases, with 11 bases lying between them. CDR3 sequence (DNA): TGTGCTAGCGGAATCAGGGAAGAGACCCAGTACTTC. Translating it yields CASGIREETQYF.

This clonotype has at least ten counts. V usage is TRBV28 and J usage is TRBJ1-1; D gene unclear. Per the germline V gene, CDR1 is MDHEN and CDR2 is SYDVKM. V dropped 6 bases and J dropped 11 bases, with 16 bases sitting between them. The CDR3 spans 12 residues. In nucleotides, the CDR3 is TGTGCCAGCAGCTTCATTGACTTGGTGGCTTTCTTT. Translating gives CASSFIDLVAFF.

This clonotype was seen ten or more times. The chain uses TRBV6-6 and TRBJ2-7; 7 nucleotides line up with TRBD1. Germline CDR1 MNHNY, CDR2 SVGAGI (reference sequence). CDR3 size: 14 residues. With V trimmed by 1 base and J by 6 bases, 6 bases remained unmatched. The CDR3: CASSYFGQAGEQYF. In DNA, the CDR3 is TGTGCCAGCAGTTACTTCGGACAGGCCGGCGAGCAGTACTTC.

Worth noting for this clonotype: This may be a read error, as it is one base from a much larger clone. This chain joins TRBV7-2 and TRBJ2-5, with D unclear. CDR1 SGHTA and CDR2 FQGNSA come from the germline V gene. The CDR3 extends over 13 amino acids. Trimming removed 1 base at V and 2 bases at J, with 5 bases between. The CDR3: CASSLGQQETQYF. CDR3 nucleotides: TGTGCCAGCAGCTTAGGGCAGCAAGAGACCCAGTACTTC. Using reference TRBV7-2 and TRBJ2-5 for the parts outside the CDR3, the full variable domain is GAGVSQSPSNKVTEKGKDVELRCDPISGHTALYWYRQSLGQGLEFLIYFQGNSAPDKSGLPSDRFSAERTGGSVSTLTIQRTQQEDSAVYLCASSLGQQETQYFGPGTRLLVL.

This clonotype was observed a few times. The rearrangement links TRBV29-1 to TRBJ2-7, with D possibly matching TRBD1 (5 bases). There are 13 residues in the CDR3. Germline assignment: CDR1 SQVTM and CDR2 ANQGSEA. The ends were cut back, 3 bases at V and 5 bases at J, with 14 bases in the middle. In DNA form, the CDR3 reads TGCAGCGTTGAGTCCAGGGAAGGACACGAGCAGTACTTC. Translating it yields CSVESREGHEQYF.

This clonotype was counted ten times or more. The chain's CDR3 is CASSLAGGKGSSYNEQFF. CDR3 DNA: TGTGCCAGCAGCTTAGCGGGCGGGAAGGGAAGCTCCTACAATGAGCAGTTCTTC. This rearrangement joins TRBV7-9 to TRBJ2-1; perhaps TRBD2 as D (6 bases). Trimming removed 0 bases from V and 0 bases from J, with 15 bases in between. This CDR3 comprises 18 residues. Germline V gene lookup returns CDR1 SEHNR and CDR2 FQNEAQ (reference sequence). The variable domain in full, with the rest retrieved from reference TRBV7-9 and TRBJ2-1, is DTGVSQNPRHKITKRGQNVTFRCDPISEHNRLYWYRQTLGQGPEFLTYFQNEAQLEKSRLLSDRFSAERPKGSFSTLEIQRTEQGDSAMYLCASSLAGGKGSSYNEQFFGPGTRLTVL.

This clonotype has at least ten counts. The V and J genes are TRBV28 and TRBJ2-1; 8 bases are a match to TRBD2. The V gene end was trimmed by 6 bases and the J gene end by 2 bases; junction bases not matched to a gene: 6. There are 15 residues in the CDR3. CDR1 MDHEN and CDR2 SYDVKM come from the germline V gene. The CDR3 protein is CASSPGGEAYNEQFF. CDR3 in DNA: TGTGCCAGCAGCCCCGGGGGGGAGGCCTACAATGAGCAGTTCTTC.

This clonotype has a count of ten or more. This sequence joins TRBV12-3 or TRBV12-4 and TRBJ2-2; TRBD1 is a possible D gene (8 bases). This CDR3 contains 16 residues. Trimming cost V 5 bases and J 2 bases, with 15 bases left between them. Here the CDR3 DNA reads TGTGCCAGCAGTCCACACAGGGGGGGAAACACCGGGGAGCTGTTTTTT. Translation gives CASSPHRGGNTGELFF.

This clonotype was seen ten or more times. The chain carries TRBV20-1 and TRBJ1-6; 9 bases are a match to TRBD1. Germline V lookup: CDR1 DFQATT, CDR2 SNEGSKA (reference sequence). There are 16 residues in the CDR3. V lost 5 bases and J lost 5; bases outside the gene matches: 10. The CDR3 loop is CSARAGTGKHNSPLHF. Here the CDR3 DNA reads TGCAGTGCTCGAGCCGGGACAGGGAAGCATAATTCACCCCTCCACTTT.

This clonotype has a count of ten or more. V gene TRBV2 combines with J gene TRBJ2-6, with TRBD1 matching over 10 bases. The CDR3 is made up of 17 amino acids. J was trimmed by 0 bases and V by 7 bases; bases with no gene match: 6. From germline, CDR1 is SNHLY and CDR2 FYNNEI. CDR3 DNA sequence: TGTGCCAGCATTTTAGGGACAGGGGACTCTGGGGCCAACGTCCTGACTTTC. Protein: CASILGTGDSGANVLTF.

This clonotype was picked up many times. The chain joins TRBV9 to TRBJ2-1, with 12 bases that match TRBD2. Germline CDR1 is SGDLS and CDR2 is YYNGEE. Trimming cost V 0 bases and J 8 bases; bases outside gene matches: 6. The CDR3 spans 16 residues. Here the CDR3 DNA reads TGTGCCAGCAGCGTAGGAACTAGCGGGAGGATCGATGAGCAGTTCTTC. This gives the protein CASSVGTSGRIDEQFF.

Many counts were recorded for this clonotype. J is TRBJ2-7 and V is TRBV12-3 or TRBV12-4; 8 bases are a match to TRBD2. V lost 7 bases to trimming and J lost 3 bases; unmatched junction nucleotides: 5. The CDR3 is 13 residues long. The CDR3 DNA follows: TGTGCCAGCACCGGGACTAGGAGCTACGAGCAGTACTTC. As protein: CASTGTRSYEQYF.

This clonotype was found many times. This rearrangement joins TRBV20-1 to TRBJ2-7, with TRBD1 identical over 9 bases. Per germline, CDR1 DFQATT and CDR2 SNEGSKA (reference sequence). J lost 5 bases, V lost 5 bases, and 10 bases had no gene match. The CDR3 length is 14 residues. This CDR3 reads CSAGAGQGFNEQYF. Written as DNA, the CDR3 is TGCAGTGCTGGGGCGGGACAGGGATTCAACGAGCAGTACTTC.

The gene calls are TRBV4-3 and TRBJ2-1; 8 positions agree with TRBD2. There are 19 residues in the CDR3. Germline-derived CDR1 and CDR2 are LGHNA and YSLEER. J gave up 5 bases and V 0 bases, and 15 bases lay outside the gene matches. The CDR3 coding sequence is TGCGCCAGCAGCCAAGATCACAAGAGAGGCCTAGCGGGTGACAATGAGCAGTTCTTC. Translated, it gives CASSQDHKRGLAGDNEQFF.

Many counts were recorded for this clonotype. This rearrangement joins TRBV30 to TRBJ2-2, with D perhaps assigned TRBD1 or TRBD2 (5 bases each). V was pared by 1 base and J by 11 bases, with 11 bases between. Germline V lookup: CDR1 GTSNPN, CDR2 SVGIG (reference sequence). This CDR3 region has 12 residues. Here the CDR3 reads CAWSGDRLELFF. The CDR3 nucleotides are TGTGCCTGGAGTGGGGACCGGCTTGAGCTGTTTTTT. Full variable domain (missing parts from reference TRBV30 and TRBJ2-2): SQTIHQWPATLVQPVGSPLSLECTVEGTSNPNLYWYRQAAGRGLQLLFYSVGIGQISSEVPQNLSASRPQDRQFILSSKKLLLSDSGFYLCAWSGDRLELFFGEGSRLTVL.

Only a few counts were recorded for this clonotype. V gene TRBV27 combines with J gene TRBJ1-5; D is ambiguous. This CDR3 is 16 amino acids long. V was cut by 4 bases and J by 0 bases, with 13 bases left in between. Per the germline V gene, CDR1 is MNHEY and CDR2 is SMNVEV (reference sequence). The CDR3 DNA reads TGTGCCAGCAGTTCCAATTCTGGTGTTAGCAATCAGCCCCAGCATTTT. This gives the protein CASSSNSGVSNQPQHF.

The CDR3 sequence: CSVEVTGAEQYF. The CDR3, as DNA: TGCAGCGTTGAAGTAACAGGGGCCGAGCAGTACTTC. The chain is built from TRBV29-1 and TRBJ2-7; the match to TRBD1 covers 7 bases. The CDR3 is made up of 12 amino acids. The V gene's germline CDR1 is SQVTM and CDR2 ANQGSEA. The J segment lost 6 bases and the V segment lost 1 base, leaving 3 bases of the junction unmatched.